This TCR beta chain comes out of a study of shared T cell receptors in the human thymus. Sequencing used immunoSEQ multiplex PCR; TCRdb keeps in-frame clones, though not all of them. Of under 850,000 clones listed, approximately 88% are singletons. The CDR3 extends over 14 amino acids. Trimming left V 11 bases short and J 6 bases short, with 23 bases between. This sample also belongs to another study, concerning human thymus T cells. That publication notes: Resections from corrective heart surgery provided thymus tissue.

This sequence originates from a boy younger than two with a congenital heart defect. Sequencing input: thymocytes. This chain uses TRBV23-1 with TRBJ2-7; D may be TRBD1 (6 bases). TRBV23-1 is recorded as an ORF, its role being uncertain. CDR3: CAARNRESDGEQYF. As DNA, the CDR3 is TGCGCCGCAAGGAACAGGGAAAGCGACGGCGAGCAGTACTTC.